This T cell receptor (beta chain) was identified during a study of blood T cell repertoires in COVID-19. Study summary: Spain, Italy and the United States supplied samples that represented acute and convalescent COVID-19. PBMCs, B-cell-depleted T cells, or T cells provided the cDNA or gDNA that made up the material.

The repertoire was sequenced with immunoSEQ multiplex PCR; TCRdb's copy has only in-frame clones and lacks some. This table has roughly 160,000 clones, approximately 77% appearing once. Specimen: peripheral blood. The origin of this receptor is a woman older than 75 with active or convalescent COVID-19.

This CDR3 is CGLAGGPGTDTQYF. In DNA form, the CDR3 reads TGTGGGCTAGCGGGAGGGCCTGGCACAGATACGCAGTATTTT. J is TRBJ2-3 and V is TRBV30, with TRBD2 identical over 12 bases. There are 14 residues in the CDR3. CDR1 and CDR2 (germline): GTSNPN, SVGIG (reference sequence).